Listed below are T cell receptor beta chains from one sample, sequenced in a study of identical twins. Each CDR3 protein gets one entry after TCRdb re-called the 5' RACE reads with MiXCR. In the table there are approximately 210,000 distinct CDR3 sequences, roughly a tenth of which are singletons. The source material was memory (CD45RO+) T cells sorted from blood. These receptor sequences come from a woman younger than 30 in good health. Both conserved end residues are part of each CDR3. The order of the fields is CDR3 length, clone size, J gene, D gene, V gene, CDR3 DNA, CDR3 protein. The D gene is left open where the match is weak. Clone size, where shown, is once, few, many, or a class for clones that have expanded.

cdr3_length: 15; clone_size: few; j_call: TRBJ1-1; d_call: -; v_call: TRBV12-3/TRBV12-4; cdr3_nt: TGTGCCAGCAGACCCACAGGGAATGCGAACACTGAAGCTTTCTTT; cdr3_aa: CASRPTGNANTEAFF
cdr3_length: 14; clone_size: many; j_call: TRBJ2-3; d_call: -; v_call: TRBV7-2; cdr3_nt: TGTGCCAGCAGCTTAGTTGGTAACACAGATACGCAGTATTTT; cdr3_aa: CASSLVGNTDTQYF
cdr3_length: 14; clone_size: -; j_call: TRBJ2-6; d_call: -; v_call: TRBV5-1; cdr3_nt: TGCGCCAGCAGCGAAATCTTTGGGGCCAACGTCCTGACTTTC; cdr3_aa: CASSEIFGANVLTF
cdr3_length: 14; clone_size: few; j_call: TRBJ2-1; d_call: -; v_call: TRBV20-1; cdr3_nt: TGCAGTGCTAAGGACCCGGTTGCGACCTATGAGCAGTTCTTC; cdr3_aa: CSAKDPVATYEQFF
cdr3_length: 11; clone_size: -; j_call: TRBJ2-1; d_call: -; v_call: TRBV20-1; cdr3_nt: TGCAGTGCCTGGACAAACAATGAGCAGTTCTTC; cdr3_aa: CSAWTNNEQFF
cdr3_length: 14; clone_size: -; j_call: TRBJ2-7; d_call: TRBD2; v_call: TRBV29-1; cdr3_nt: TGCAGCGTCGGAGGACTAGCGGGATTGTCTGAGCAGTACTTC; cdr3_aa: CSVGGLAGLSEQYF
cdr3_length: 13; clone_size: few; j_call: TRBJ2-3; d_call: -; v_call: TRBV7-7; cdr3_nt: TGTGCTAGCAGCAAAACAGGCACAGATACGCAGTATTTT; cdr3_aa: CASSKTGTDTQYF
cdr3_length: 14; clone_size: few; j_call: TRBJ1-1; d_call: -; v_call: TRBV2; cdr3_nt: TGTGCCAGCAGTGCAGAGGGGATGAACACTGAAGCTTTCTTT; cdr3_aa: CASSAEGMNTEAFF
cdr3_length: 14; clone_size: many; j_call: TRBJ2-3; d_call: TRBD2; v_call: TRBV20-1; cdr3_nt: TGCAGTGCTGGGACTAGCGTTAGCACAGATACGCAGTATTTT; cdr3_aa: CSAGTSVSTDTQYF
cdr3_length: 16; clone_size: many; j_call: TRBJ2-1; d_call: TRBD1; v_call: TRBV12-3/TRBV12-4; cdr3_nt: TGTGCCAGCAGCCCCCTTCCGGGACAGGTCATCAATGAGCAGTTCTTC; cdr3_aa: CASSPLPGQVINEQFF